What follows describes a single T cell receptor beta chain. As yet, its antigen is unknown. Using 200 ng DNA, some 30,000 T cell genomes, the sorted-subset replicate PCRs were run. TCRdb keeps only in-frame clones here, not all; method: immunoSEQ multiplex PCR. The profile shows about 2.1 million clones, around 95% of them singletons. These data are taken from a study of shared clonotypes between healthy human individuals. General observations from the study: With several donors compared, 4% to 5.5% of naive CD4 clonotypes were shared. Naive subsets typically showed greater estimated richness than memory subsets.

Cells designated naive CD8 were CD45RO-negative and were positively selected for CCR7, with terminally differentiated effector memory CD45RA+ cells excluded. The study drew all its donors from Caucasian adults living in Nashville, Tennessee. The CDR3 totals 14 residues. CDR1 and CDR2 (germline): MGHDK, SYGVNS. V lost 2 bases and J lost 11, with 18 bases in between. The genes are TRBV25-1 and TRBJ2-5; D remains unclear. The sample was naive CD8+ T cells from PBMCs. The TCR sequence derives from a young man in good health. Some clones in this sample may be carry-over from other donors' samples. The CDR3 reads CASSEPLTGPEQYF. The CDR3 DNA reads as TGTGCCAGCAGTGAACCCCTGACGGGTCCGGAGCAGTACTTC.